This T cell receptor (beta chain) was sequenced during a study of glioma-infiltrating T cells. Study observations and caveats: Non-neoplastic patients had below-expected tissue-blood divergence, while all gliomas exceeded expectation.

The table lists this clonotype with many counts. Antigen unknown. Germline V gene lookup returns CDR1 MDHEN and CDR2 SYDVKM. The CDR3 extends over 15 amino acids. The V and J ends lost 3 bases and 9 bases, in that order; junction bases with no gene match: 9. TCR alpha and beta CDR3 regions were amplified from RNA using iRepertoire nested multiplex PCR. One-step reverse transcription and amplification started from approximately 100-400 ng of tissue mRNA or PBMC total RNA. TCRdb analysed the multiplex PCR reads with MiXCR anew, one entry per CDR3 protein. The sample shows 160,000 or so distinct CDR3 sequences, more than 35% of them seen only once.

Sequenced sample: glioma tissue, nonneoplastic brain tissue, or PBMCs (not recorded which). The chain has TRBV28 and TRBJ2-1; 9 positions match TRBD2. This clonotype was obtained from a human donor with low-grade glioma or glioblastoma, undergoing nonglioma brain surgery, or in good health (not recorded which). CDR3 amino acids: CASSFSSGIGGEQFF. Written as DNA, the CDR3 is TGTGCCAGCAGTTTTTCTAGCGGGATTGGTGGTGAGCAGTTCTTC.